A selection of T cell receptor beta chains follows, all from one sample in a study of OX40 agonist ivuxolimab in advanced cancers. Generated by immunoSEQ multiplex PCR, the TCRdb table keeps only in-frame clones and is missing some. The sample has 35,000 or so clones, 76% seen once. Sequenced here: CD4+ or CD8+ T cells sorted from blood, sampled in a trial of the OX40 agonist ivuxolimab. The receptors come from an adult with an advanced solid tumor such as melanoma, head and neck, liver or kidney cancer. Each CDR3 is given without its conserved first and last residue. The D gene is left open where the match is weak. Where a row states a size, it is once, few, many or the class of an expanded clone; other rows omit it.

>.|TRBJ2-3|.|TRBV7-3
ASSSQATGTDTQY
>TRBD1|TRBJ2-1|.|TRBV10-3
AISLQGYNEQF
>TRBD2|TRBJ2-7|once|TRBV18
ASSQTLAGDYEQY
>.|TRBJ2-2|.|TRBV4-1
ASSPHRGNTGELF
>TRBD1|TRBJ2-5|.|TRBV12-5
ASGPPNRQGAVTEY
>TRBD1|TRBJ1-5|few|TRBV19
ASSRRDRGRSEQPQH
>TRBD1|TRBJ2-7|.|TRBV14
ASSHPGTGAYEQY
>.|TRBJ1-5|.|TRBV19
ASSIEGRYDQPQH
>.|TRBJ1-1|.|TRBV30
AWSVWGDTEAF
>.|TRBJ1-1|.|TRBV5-1
ASSLTGLLGNTEAF
>.|TRBJ1-1|many|TRBV19
ASRQGYTEAF